Sequencing of this T cell receptor (beta chain) was carried out in a study of Ad26.COV2.S vaccination and SARS-CoV-2 variants. In the study overall: Donor had been placed in the Ad26.COV2.S arm of the COV1001 trial.

Generated by immunoSEQ multiplex PCR, the TCRdb table keeps only in-frame clones and is missing some. Of roughly 320,000 clones in the sample, 85% were seen once. Specified treatment: around 19 received Ad26.COV2.S at low or high dose, single or two shots; roughly five received placebo; per-sample allocation not given. Sampling was performed 63 days after the first vaccine or placebo injection. Expressing Wuhan-strain SARS-CoV-2 spike, an Ad26 vector served as the vaccine. Details on this clone: The antigen is unknown.

Per the germline V gene, CDR1 is GTSNPN and CDR2 is SVGIG (reference sequence). The CDR3 runs 14 residues. Trimming shortened V by 1 base and J by 11 bases, and 18 bases separated the two germline ends. Findings of the study overall: In vaccinated individuals, spike-specific CD8+ and CD4+ T cell responses reportedly displayed substantial breadth. Participants given vaccine showed non-spike TCR breadth similar to that of placebo recipients.

This clonotype was sampled from a person between 18 and 59 years old who received the Ad26.COV2.S COVID-19 vaccine or a placebo. The sequencing here drew on peripheral blood, taken in a trial of Ad26.COV2.S vaccine versus placebo. The V call is TRBV30, the J call TRBJ1-5; no reliable D call. Here the CDR3 DNA reads TGTGCCTGGAGTGCGGGGTCCAGGCGCATGGCCCAGCATTTT. Residues: CAWSAGSRRMAQHF.